This T cell receptor (beta chain) was recorded in a study of CD8 T cells in Susac syndrome. CD8+ and CD4+ T cells circulating in blood were sequenced for TCR beta. Through negative isolation, CD4+ and CD8+ T cells were obtained, while TEMRA cells were enriched using FACS. General study results and limits: That the number of individuals in its TCR sequencing and HLA analysis was relatively small was acknowledged by the study.

Roughly 0.45 to 1 ug RNA was reverse transcribed with random hexamers. Amplification of TCR beta CDR3 spanned 54 Vbeta and 13 Jbeta via immunoSEQ multiplex PCR. MiXCR, run by TCRdb on the immunoSEQ multiplex PCR reads, gives a single entry per CDR3 protein. The data show about 140,000 distinct CDR3 sequences, with 90% to 95% seen just once and about 0.11% held by the top ten. As to this clonotype: Its matching antigen is unknown.

Material: CD4+ T cells from PBMCs. The receptor's source is a human donor with multiple sclerosis.

The DNA for the CDR3 is TGCAGTGCTCCAGCCGGTGGGGGCTTGAACACTGAAGCTTTCTTT. This translates into CSAPAGGGLNTEAFF. The rearrangement joins TRBV20-1 to TRBJ1-1; D might be TRBD1 (6 bases). Germline V gives CDR1 DFQATT, CDR2 SNEGSKA (reference sequence). Trimming left V 5 bases short and J 0 bases short, with 16 bases between. The CDR3 has 15 amino acids.